This TCR beta chain was obtained from a study of response to subunit inactivated influenza vaccine. Study-level results: Authors suggested few new T cells are recruited by each seasonal influenza vaccination.

TCRdb used MiXCR to reprocess the RT-PCR reads, holding one entry per CDR3 protein. The sample contains under 550,000 distinct CDR3 sequences, 6% to 9% of which appear only once. The sample holds a few counts of this clonotype. Its cognate antigen is unknown. The specimen comprised PBMCs from blood, sampled around 2 years after vaccination. The TCR sequence derives from a man between 50 and 70 years old who received an inactivated influenza vaccine.

The CDR3 here is CSVEGTGENYNEQFF. CDR3 sequence (DNA): TGCAGCGTTGAAGGGACAGGGGAGAACTACAATGAGCAGTTCTTC. The gene calls are TRBV29-1 and TRBJ2-1; 9 bases are shared with TRBD1. This CDR3 comprises 15 residues. V lost 1 base and J lost 3; bases outside the gene matches: 4. CDR1 and CDR2 (germline): SQVTM, ANQGSEA.